A single sample gave rise to the 27 T cell receptor beta chains below, sequenced in a study of T cells in Graves' hyperthyroidism and ophthalmopathy. RNA transcripts were the template for amplifying TCR beta CDR3 regions. The HTBI primer set served for first-round RT-PCR of the TCR CDR3. MiXCR, run by TCRdb on the multiplex PCR reads, gives a single entry per CDR3 protein. The sample has approximately 300,000 distinct CDR3 sequences; around 17% are singletons. The sequenced material came from blood. All receptors come from a man younger than 45 with Graves' hyperthyroidism.

This clonotype was seen repeatedly, ten times or more. The CDR3 nucleotides read TGTGCCAGCAGGTTAGGACACCTGAGCTCCTACGAGCAGTACTTC. It is translated as CASRLGHLSSYEQYF. This chain connects TRBV28 to TRBJ2-7; possible D gene TRBD1, 5 bases. The germline gives CDR1 MDHEN, CDR2 SYDVKM. Trimming shortened V by 6 bases and J by 0 bases, and 15 bases separated the two germline ends. This CDR3 region has 15 residues.

The chain combines TRBV6-1 with TRBJ2-1, with D unclear. Germline CDR1 and CDR2: MNHNS and SASEGT. The germline V and J ends were trimmed by 5 bases and 7 bases, with 12 bases remaining between them. The CDR3 has 13 residues. The CDR3 nucleotides read TGTGCCAGCAGTCCCTACGACTGGAATGAGCAGTTCTTC. It is translated as CASSPYDWNEQFF.

This clonotype was observed many times. V usage is TRBV20-1 and J usage is TRBJ2-7, with 7 positions matching TRBD1. V dropped 6 bases and J dropped 3; count of bases not matched to a gene: 8. Germline V lookup: CDR1 DFQATT, CDR2 SNEGSKA (reference sequence). The CDR3 extends over 13 amino acids. CDR3 loop: CSANDRDIYEQYF. For the CDR3, the DNA is TGCAGTGCCAATGACAGGGACATCTACGAGCAGTACTTC.

The V and J genes are TRBV5-6 and TRBJ1-2; the match to TRBD1 covers 7 bases. The trim removed 0 bases at V and 10 bases at J, leaving 9 bases unmatched. The germline gives CDR1 SGHDT, CDR2 YYEEEE. The length of the CDR3 is 14 residues. DNA of the CDR3: TGTGCCAGCAGCTTGGCCGGGACAGATCGTTTCTACACCTTC. Translating it yields CASSLAGTDRFYTF. Based on the CDR3 plus reference TRBV5-6 and TRBJ1-2, the full variable domain is DAGVTQSPTHLIKTRGQQVTLRCSPKSGHDTVSWYQQALGQGPQFIFQYYEEEERQRGNFPDRFSGHQFPNYSSELNVNALLLGDSALYLCASSLAGTDRFYTFGSGTRLTVV.

This clonotype was found a few times. The chain is built from TRBV29-1 and TRBJ1-1; D is possibly TRBD1 (6 bases). Germline assignment: CDR1 SQVTM and CDR2 ANQGSEA. The V gene lost 6 bases and the J gene lost 3 bases, with 8 bases spanning the gap. The CDR3 has 11 residues. The CDR3 coding sequence is TGCAGCGTGTCAGGGGACACTGAAGCTTTCTTT. It specifies CSVSGDTEAFF.

The table lists this clonotype with many counts. The chain joins TRBV29-1 to TRBJ1-5; no clear D. The V end lost 4 bases, the J end lost 5 bases, and 12 bases lay between the germline ends. Germline V lookup: CDR1 SQVTM, CDR2 ANQGSEA. This CDR3 spans 13 amino acids. In DNA form, the CDR3 reads TGCAGCGTTGGTTATGAAGTCTATCAGCCCCAGCATTTT. Translation: CSVGYEVYQPQHF. The whole variable domain, remainder taken from reference TRBV29-1 and TRBJ1-5, is SAVISQKPSRDICQRGTSLTIQCQVDSQVTMMFWYRQQPGQSLTLIATANQGSEATYESGFVIDKFPISRPNLTFSTLTVSNMSPEDSSIYLCSVGYEVYQPQHFGDGTRLSIL.

This clonotype has a count of ten or more. The rearrangement uses TRBV7-6 and TRBJ2-1; the D gene is possibly TRBD2 (7 bases). The CDR3 consists of 15 residues. Trimming stripped 4 bases from V and 6 bases from J, with 16 bases between. In germline, CDR1 is SGHVS, CDR2 FNYEAQ. The CDR3 reads CASSSGSGGANEQFF. The CDR3 DNA reads TGTGCCAGCAGCTCGGGAAGTGGGGGGGCCAATGAGCAGTTCTTC.

V gene TRBV20-1 combines with J gene TRBJ2-1, with D perhaps TRBD2 (5 bases). Trimming stripped 5 bases from V and 0 bases from J, with 17 bases between. Germline assignment: CDR1 DFQATT and CDR2 SNEGSKA (reference sequence). This CDR3 is 16 amino acids long. The CDR3 DNA sequence: TGCAGTGCTTCCCGGGGTTGGGGAAGCTCCTACAATGAGCAGTTCTTC. Encoded protein: CSASRGWGSSYNEQFF.

This clonotype has ten or more counts. V usage is TRBV3-1 and J usage is TRBJ2-4; unclear D gene. Germline V gives CDR1 LGHDT, CDR2 YNNKEL (reference sequence). The V gene lost 4 bases and the J gene lost 7 bases, with 14 bases spanning the gap. The CDR3 contains 14 residues. Here the CDR3 reads CASSRSDEWNIQYF. The CDR3 region has the DNA TGTGCCAGCAGCCGATCGGACGAGTGGAACATTCAGTACTTC.

Only one count was recorded for this clonotype. The chain carries TRBV6-2 or TRBV6-3 and TRBJ1-5; 9 positions match TRBD1. The CDR3 spans 15 residues. Germline V gene sequence: CDR1 MNHEY, CDR2 SVGEGT. V dropped 8 bases and J dropped 7; count of bases not matched to a gene: 12. The CDR3 DNA is TGTGCCAGCGGTACCCCGGACAGGGGTTACCAGCCCCAGCATTTT. Amino acids: CASGTPDRGYQPQHF.

This rearrangement joins TRBV10-3 to TRBJ2-5; 9 bases are a match to TRBD2. From germline, CDR1 is ENHRY and CDR2 SYGVKD. CDR3 length: 13 amino acids. The J segment lost 3 bases and the V segment lost 10 bases, leaving 6 bases of the junction unmatched. DNA of the CDR3: TGTGCCACCGTTAGCGGGAGCAAAGAGACCCAGTACTTC. It yields the protein CATVSGSKETQYF.

This clonotype was recorded many times. The chain has TRBV6-2 or TRBV6-3 and TRBJ1-5; D is uncertain. V lost 2 bases, J lost 4 bases, and 6 bases lay in between. This CDR3 region has 13 residues. The germline V gene encodes CDR1 MNHEY and CDR2 SVGEGT. Written as DNA, the CDR3 is TGTGCCAGCAGTTACCTCCGAAATCAGCCCCAGCATTTT. This codes for CASSYLRNQPQHF.

The table lists this clonotype with a few counts. The V and J genes are TRBV7-9 and TRBJ2-7; 9 nucleotides match TRBD2. Looked up from germline, CDR1 is SEHNR and CDR2 is FQNEAQ (reference sequence). V lost 5 bases and J lost 7; bases outside the gene matches: 12. CDR3 length: 15 residues. DNA of the CDR3: TGTGCCAGCAGCACACCGGGACTAGCAAGCAATGAGCAGTACTTC. Translation: CASSTPGLASNEQYF.

The CDR3 coding sequence is TGTGCCAGCAGAAGGGATACGCAGTATTTT. Amino acids: CASRRDTQYF. This chain connects TRBV25-1 to TRBJ2-3; D is uncertain. V was shortened by 6 bases and J by 6 bases, with 4 bases between the two germline ends. The CDR3 runs 10 residues. Germline CDR1 MGHDK, CDR2 SYGVNS. Looking up the rest from reference TRBV25-1 and TRBJ2-3 gives the full variable domain: EADIYQTPRYLVIGTGKKITLECSQTMGHDKMYWYQQDPGMELHLIHYSYGVNSTEKGDLSSESTVSRIRTEHFPLTLESARPSHTSQYLCASRRDTQYFGPGTRLTVL.

The gene calls are TRBV30 and TRBJ1-2, with 12 positions matching TRBD1. V lost 5 bases and J lost 7; bases outside the gene matches: 5. CDR3 size: 13 residues. From germline, CDR1 is GTSNPN and CDR2 SVGIG (reference sequence). The CDR3 here is CAWGTGGSVGYTF. CDR3 nucleotides: TGTGCCTGGGGGACAGGGGGCTCGGTTGGCTACACCTTC. The variable domain in full, completed from reference TRBV30 and TRBJ1-2, reads SQTIHQWPATLVQPVGSPLSLECTVEGTSNPNLYWYRQAAGRGLQLLFYSVGIGQISSEVPQNLSASRPQDRQFILSSKKLLLSDSGFYLCAWGTGGSVGYTFGSGTRLTVV.

The chain uses TRBV6-1 and TRBJ2-4; TRBD2 agrees at 8 bases. The CDR3 length is 15 residues. J was trimmed by 5 bases and V by 5 bases; bases with no gene match: 8. CDR1 is MNHNS, CDR2 SASEGT, per germline. The chain's CDR3 is CASSNRVGRENIQYF. The CDR3 coding sequence is TGTGCCAGCAGTAACCGCGTCGGGAGGGAAAACATTCAGTACTTC.

This CDR3 reads CASSPGLAVHEQFF. In nucleotides, the CDR3 is TGTGCCAGCAGCCCCGGACTAGCGGTTCATGAGCAGTTCTTC. V gene TRBV7-8 combines with J gene TRBJ2-1, with TRBD2 matching over 10 bases. In germline, CDR1 is SGHVS, CDR2 FQNEAQ. This CDR3 comprises 14 residues. Losses at the gene ends were 5 bases for V and 8 bases for J; bases not matched to a gene: 6.

This clonotype came up many times. The CDR3 nucleotides are TGTGCCAGCAGCTTAGGACTAGCGGGAGCATCCTACAATGAGCAGTTCTTC. Its translation is CASSLGLAGASYNEQFF. V is TRBV9 and J is TRBJ2-1; 13 bases line up with TRBD2. CDR1 and CDR2 from the germline V gene are SGDLS and YYNGEE. Germline trimming cut 4 bases from V and 1 base from J; bases unmatched to any gene: 5. This CDR3 has 17 residues. Variable domain in full (rest from reference TRBV9 and TRBJ2-1): DSGVTQTPKHLITATGQRVTLRCSPRSGDLSVYWYQQSLDQGLQFLIQYYNGEERAKGNILERFSAQQFPDLHSELNLSSLELGDSALYFCASSLGLAGASYNEQFFGPGTRLTVL.

Here the CDR3 DNA reads TGTGCCTGGAGCCGGACGAATATAGCGGGAGGCGCCTCAGATACGCAGTATTTT. This encodes CAWSRTNIAGGASDTQYF. V and J are TRBV30 and TRBJ2-3; 10 bases match TRBD2. V was pared by 3 bases and J by 4 bases, with 16 bases of the junction left unmatched. CDR1 GTSNPN and CDR2 SVGIG come from the germline V gene (reference sequence). CDR3 length equals 18 residues.

The table lists this clonotype with many counts. The chain uses TRBV5-8 and TRBJ2-1; 8 bases match TRBD2. Germline V CDR1 and CDR2: SGHTS, YDEGEE. Germline trimming cut 3 bases from V and 7 bases from J; bases unmatched to any gene: 9. The CDR3 is made up of 15 amino acids. The CDR3 DNA sequence: TGTGCCAGCAGCTACCCCGGCGGGAGGAGGAATGAGCAGTTCTTC. Protein: CASSYPGGRRNEQFF.

There are a few counts of this clonotype. The rearrangement joins TRBV3-1 to TRBJ1-1, with D perhaps matching TRBD1 (6 bases). Germline CDR1 and CDR2: LGHDT and YNNKEL (reference sequence). This CDR3 has 16 residues. The V gene lost 3 bases and the J gene lost 5 bases, with 19 bases spanning the gap. CDR3 sequence reads: CASSQVGGGARTEAFF. DNA for the CDR3: TGTGCCAGCAGCCAGGTGGGGGGGGGCGCGCGGACTGAAGCTTTCTTT.

Comments on this clonotype: Because the CDR3 is missing its conserved closing phenylalanine or tryptophan, this is likely a read error. The CDR3 spells CASSLRVGSDGELFS. The CDR3 DNA reads TGTGCCAGCAGTCTAAGGGTGGGTTCAGACGGGGAGCTGTTTTCT. This chain uses TRBV27 with TRBJ2-2; D not certain. Germline-derived CDR1 and CDR2 are MNHEY and SMNVEV (reference sequence). The length of the CDR3 is 15 residues. V was pared by 5 bases and J by 7 bases, with 17 bases between.

CDR3 DNA sequence: TGCGCCAGCAGCTTGGTACTAGCGGTGCAAGAGACCCAGTACTTC. Its protein product is CASSLVLAVQETQYF. The chain is built from TRBV5-1 and TRBJ2-5, with 8 bases identical to TRBD2. Germline assignment: CDR1 SGHRS and CDR2 YFSETQ. The CDR3 runs 15 residues. The ends lost 0 bases at V and 2 bases at J; junction bases unmatched: 3.

The chain recombines TRBV20-1 with TRBJ2-1; 8 bases match TRBD2. V dropped 0 bases and J dropped 6; count of bases not matched to a gene: 10. The CDR3 loop spans 16 amino acids. The V gene's germline CDR1 is DFQATT and CDR2 SNEGSKA (reference sequence). CDR3 in amino acids: CSARDSSGRALNEQFF. The CDR3 region has the DNA TGCAGTGCTAGAGATAGTTCCGGGAGGGCCCTCAATGAGCAGTTCTTC.

This clonotype was seen ten or more times. The chain uses TRBV7-2 and TRBJ1-2; 7 bases are shared with TRBD1. The CDR3 totals 12 residues. V dropped 5 bases and J dropped 7; count of bases not matched to a gene: 4. CDR1 is SGHTA, CDR2 FQGNSA, per germline. CDR3 nucleotides: TGTGCCAGCAGCATCGACAGGGCTGGCTACACCTTC. Amino acids: CASSIDRAGYTF.

This clonotype occurred many times. The V and J genes are TRBV29-1 and TRBJ2-1; 7 bases map to TRBD2. The V gene end was trimmed by 2 bases and the J gene end by 10 bases; junction bases not matched to a gene: 5. The CDR3 length is 12 residues. Germline CDR1 is SQVTM and CDR2 is ANQGSEA. CDR3 region: CSVETGGLEQFF. CDR3 DNA: TGCAGCGTTGAAACGGGAGGACTAGAGCAGTTCTTC.

This clonotype was observed a few times. The chain is built from TRBV4-2 and TRBJ2-1; TRBD2 matches at 11 bases. The germline gives CDR1 LGHNA, CDR2 YNFKEQ. V gave up 3 bases and J gave up 3 bases; unmatched junction bases: 4. There are 16 residues in the CDR3. The CDR3 protein is CASSQPLAGDYNEQFF. The CDR3 coding sequence is TGTGCCAGCAGCCAGCCACTAGCGGGAGACTACAATGAGCAGTTCTTC.